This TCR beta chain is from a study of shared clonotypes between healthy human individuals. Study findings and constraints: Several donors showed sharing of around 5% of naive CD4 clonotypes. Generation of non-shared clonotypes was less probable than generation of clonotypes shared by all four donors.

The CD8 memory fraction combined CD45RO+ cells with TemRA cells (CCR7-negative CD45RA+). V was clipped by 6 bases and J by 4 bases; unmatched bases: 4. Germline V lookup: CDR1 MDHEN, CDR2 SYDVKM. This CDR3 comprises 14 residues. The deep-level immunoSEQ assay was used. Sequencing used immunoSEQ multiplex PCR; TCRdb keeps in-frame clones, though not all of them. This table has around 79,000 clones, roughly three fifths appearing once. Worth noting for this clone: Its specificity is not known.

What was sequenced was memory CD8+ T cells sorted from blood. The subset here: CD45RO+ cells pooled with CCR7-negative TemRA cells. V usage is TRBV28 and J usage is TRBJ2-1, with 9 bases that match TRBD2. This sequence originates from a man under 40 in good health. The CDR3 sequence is CASSRLADYNEQFF. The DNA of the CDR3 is TGTGCCAGCAGCCGACTAGCGGATTACAATGAGCAGTTCTTC.